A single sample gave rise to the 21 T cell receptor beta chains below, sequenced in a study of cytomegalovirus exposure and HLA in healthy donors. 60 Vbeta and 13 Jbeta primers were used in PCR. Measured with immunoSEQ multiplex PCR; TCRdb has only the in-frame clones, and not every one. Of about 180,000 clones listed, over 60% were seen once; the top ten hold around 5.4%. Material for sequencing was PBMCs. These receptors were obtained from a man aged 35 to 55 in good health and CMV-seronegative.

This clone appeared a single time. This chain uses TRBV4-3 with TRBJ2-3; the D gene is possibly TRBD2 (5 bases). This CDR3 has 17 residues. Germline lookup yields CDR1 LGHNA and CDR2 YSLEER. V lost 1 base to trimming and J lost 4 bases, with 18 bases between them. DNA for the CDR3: TGCGCCAGCAGCCAAGGCTACACGGCCCCGAGGGCAGATACGCAGTATTTT. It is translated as CASSQGYTAPRADTQYF.

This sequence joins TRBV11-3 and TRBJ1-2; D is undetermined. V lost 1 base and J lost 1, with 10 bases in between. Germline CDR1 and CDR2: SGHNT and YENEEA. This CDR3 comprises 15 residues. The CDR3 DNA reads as TGTGCCAGCAGCTTAGGTACCTACCTTAACTATGGCTACACCTTC. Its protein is CASSLGTYLNYGYTF.

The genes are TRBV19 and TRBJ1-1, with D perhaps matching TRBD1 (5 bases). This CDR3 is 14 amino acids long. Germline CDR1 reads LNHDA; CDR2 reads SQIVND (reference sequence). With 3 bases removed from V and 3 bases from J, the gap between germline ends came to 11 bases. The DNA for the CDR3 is TGTGCCAGTAGTATTAGGGGTACGGACACTGAAGCTTTCTTT. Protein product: CASSIRGTDTEAFF.

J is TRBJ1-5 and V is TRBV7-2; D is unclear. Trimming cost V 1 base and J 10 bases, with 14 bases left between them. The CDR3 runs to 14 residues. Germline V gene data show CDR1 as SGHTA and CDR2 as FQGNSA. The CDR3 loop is CASSLGALKSPQHF. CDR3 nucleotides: TGTGCCAGCAGCTTAGGGGCTCTGAAGAGCCCCCAGCATTTT.

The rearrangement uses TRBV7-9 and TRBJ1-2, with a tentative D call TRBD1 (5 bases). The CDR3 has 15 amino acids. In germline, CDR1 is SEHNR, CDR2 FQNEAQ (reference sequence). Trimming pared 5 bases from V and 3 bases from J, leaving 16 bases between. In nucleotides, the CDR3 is TGTGCCAGCAGCGGGGTGGGGGGAACGGACTATGGCTACACCTTC. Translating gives CASSGVGGTDYGYTF.

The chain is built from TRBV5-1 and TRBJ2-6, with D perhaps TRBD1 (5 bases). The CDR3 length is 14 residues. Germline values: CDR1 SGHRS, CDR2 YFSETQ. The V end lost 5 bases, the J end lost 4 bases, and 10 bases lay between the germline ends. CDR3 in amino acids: CASSQGAGANVLTF. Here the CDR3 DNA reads TGCGCCAGCAGTCAGGGTGCAGGGGCCAACGTCCTGACTTTC.

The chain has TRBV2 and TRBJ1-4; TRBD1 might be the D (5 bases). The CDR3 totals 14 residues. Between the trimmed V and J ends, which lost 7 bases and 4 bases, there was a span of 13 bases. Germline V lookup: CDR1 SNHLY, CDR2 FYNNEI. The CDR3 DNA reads TGTGCCAGCATCCAGGACAATCTTAATGAAAAACTGTTTTTT. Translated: CASIQDNLNEKLFF.

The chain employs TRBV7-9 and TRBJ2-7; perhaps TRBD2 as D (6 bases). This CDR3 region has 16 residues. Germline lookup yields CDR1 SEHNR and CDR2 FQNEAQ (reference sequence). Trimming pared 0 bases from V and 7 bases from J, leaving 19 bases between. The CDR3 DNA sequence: TGTGCCAGCAGCTTAGCGACGGGACGGGAGTCTTATGAGCAGTACTTC. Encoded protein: CASSLATGRESYEQYF.

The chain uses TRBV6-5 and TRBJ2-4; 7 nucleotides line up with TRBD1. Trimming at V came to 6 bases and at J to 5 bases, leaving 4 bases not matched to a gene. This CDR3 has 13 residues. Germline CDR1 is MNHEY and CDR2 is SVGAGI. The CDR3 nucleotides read TGTGCCAGCAGCCTCGGGACAGAAAACATTCAGTACTTC. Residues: CASSLGTENIQYF.

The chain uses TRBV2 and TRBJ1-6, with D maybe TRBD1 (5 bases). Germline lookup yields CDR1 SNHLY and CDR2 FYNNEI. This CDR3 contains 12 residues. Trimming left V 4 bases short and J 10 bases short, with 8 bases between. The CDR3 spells CASSGRGSPLHF. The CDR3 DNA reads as TGTGCCAGCAGTGGAAGGGGATCACCCCTCCACTTT. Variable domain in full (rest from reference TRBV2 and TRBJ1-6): EPEVTQTPSHQVTQMGQEVILRCVPISNHLYFYWYRQILGQKVEFLVSFYNNEISEKSEIFDDQFSVERPDGSNFTLKIRSTKLEDSAMYFCASSGRGSPLHFGNGTRLTVT.

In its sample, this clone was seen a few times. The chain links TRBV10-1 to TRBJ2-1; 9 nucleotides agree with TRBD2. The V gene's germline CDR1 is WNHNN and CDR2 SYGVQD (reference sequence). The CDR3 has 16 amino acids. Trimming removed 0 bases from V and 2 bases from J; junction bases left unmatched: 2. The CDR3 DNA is TGCGCCAGCAGTGAGTCGACTAGCGGAACCTACAATGAGCAGTTCTTC. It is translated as CASSESTSGTYNEQFF.

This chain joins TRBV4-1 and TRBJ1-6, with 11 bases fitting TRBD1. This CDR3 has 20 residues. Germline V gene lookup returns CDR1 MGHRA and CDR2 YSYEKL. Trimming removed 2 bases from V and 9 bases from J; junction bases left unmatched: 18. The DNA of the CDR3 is TGCGCCAGCAGCCAACCACTGGGCATTGTGGGGACAGGGGGTCCTTCACCCCTCCACTTT. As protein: CASSQPLGIVGTGGPSPLHF.

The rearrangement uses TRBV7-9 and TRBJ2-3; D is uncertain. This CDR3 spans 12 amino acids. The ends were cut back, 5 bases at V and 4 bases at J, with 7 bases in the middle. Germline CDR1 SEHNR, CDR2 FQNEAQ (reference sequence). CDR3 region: CASSRSADTQYF. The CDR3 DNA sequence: TGTGCCAGCAGCCGCTCAGCAGATACGCAGTATTTT.

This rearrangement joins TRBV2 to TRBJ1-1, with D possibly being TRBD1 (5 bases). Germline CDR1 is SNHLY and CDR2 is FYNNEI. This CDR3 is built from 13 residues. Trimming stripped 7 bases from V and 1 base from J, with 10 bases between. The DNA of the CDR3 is TGTGCCAGCACCCAAGGGGAGAACACTGAAGCTTTCTTT. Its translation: CASTQGENTEAFF.

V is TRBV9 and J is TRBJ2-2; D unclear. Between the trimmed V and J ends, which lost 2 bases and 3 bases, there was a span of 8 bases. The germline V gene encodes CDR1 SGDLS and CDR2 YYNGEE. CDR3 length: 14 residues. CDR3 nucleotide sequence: TGTGCCAGCAGCGTCCTCGGAGACACCGGGGAGCTGTTTTTT. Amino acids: CASSVLGDTGELFF.

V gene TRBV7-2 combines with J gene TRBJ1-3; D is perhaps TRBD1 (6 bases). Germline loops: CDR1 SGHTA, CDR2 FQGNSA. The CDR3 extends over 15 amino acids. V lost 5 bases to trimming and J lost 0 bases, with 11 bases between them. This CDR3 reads CASSAQGLSGNTIYF. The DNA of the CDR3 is TGTGCCAGCAGCGCACAGGGTCTCTCTGGAAACACCATATATTTT.

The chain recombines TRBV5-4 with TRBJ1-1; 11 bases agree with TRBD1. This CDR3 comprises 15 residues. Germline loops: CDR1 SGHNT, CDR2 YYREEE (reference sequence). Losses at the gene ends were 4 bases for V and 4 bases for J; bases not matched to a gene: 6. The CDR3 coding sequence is TGTGCCAGCAGCCATGCCGGGACAGGGGGCACTGAAGCTTTCTTT. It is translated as CASSHAGTGGTEAFF.

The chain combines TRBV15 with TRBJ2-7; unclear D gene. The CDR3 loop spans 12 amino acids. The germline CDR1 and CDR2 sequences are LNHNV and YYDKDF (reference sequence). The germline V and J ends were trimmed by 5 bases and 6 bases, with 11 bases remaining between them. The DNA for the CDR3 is TGTGCCACCAGCGAGGCTACCTCCGAGCAGTACTTC. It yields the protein CATSEATSEQYF.

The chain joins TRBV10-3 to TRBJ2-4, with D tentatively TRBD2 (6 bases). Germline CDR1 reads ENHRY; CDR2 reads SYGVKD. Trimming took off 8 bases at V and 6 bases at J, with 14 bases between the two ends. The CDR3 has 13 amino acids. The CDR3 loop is CAISAPGGNIQYF. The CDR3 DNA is TGTGCCATCTCCGCTCCCGGGGGAAACATTCAGTACTTC.

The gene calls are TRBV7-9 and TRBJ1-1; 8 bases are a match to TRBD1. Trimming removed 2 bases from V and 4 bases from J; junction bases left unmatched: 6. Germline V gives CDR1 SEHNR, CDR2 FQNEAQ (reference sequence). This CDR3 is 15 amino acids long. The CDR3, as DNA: TGTGCCAGCAGCTTAATGTCAGGGGGCGGCACTGAAGCTTTCTTT. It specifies CASSLMSGGGTEAFF.

The CDR3 loop reads CASSIQGSMELFF. CDR3 sequence (DNA): TGTGCCAGTAGTATACAGGGTTCGATGGAACTGTTTTTT. The rearrangement uses TRBV19 and TRBJ1-4, with D perhaps matching TRBD1 (5 bases). The V gene lost 2 bases and the J gene lost 12 bases, with 13 bases spanning the gap. The length of the CDR3 is 13 residues. Germline V CDR1 and CDR2: LNHDA, SQIVND (reference sequence). The complete variable domain, with remaining parts taken from reference TRBV19 and TRBJ1-4, reads DGGITQSPKYLFRKEGQNVTLSCEQNLNHDAMYWYRQDPGQGLRLIYYSQIVNDFQKGDIAEGYSVSREKKESFPLTVTSAQKNPTAFYLCASSIQGSMELFFGSGTQLSVL.